This TCR beta chain is drawn from a study of blood T cell repertoires in COVID-19. At the level of the study: COVID-19 samples from acute and convalescent phases originated in the United States, Italy and Spain.

V lost 5 bases and J lost 8; bases outside the gene matches: 4. This CDR3 spans 13 amino acids. In the study's own analysis: Reference gene primer amplification gave estimated nucleated cell counts. Clones were read by immunoSEQ multiplex PCR, and TCRdb kept only the in-frame ones, dropping some. The V and J calls and clone size come from that table; D and trimming were worked out from the DNA. This table has hundreds of thousands of clones, around 89% appearing once. In terms of age and location, participants ranged from roughly 18 to 95 years and lived in under 30 US areas. Categorization into cohorts depended on clinical history that participants reported.

The specimen sequenced was PBMCs or T cells enriched from blood (not recorded which). The V gene is TRBV12-3 or TRBV12-4, the J gene TRBJ1-4; TRBD1 matches 8 bases. This TCR derives from a man in his late teens or twenties who had recovered from COVID-19. The CDR3 coding sequence is TGTGCCAGCAGTCTAGGACAGGGCGAAAAACTGTTTTTT. Its translation: CASSLGQGEKLFF.